The 8 T cell receptor beta chains reported below all come from one sample, sequenced in a study of cytomegalovirus exposure and HLA in healthy donors. Researchers ran the PCR with 60 Vbeta and 13 Jbeta primers. Sequencing was performed with immunoSEQ multiplex PCR; in TCRdb, only in-frame clones are kept and a portion is missing. The sample holds about 140,000 clones, around three quarters seen once. Sequenced sample: PBMCs. The source is a middle-aged woman in good health and CMV-seronegative.

The sample holds a few counts of this clone. The CDR3 nucleotides are TGTGCCAGCAGCTTAGTAGGGGGCGGCACTGAAGCTTTCTTT. Translating gives CASSLVGGGTEAFF. The chain combines TRBV7-9 with TRBJ1-1, with 7 bases lining up with TRBD1. V lost 1 base and J lost 4; bases outside the gene matches: 3. Germline V gene lookup returns CDR1 SEHNR and CDR2 FQNEAQ (reference sequence). The CDR3 has 14 residues.

This chain links TRBV6-1 with TRBJ1-2; perhaps TRBD1 as D (5 bases). V lost 2 bases and J 5 bases, leaving 6 bases between the germline ends. CDR1 and CDR2 from the germline V gene are MNHNS and SASEGT. This CDR3 region has 12 residues. The CDR3 loop is CASSEQGYGYTF. The CDR3 nucleotides are TGTGCCAGCAGTGAACAGGGTTATGGCTACACCTTC.

This chain uses TRBV6-5 with TRBJ1-2; the D gene is possibly TRBD1 (6 bases). The CDR3 contains 14 residues. Per the germline V gene, CDR1 is MNHEY and CDR2 is SVGAGI. Trimming stripped 5 bases from V and 7 bases from J, with 17 bases between. In DNA form, the CDR3 reads TGTGCCAGCAGTCGAAGCAGGGGAAGCCTTGGCTACACCTTC. The encoded protein is CASSRSRGSLGYTF.

The chain uses TRBV14 and TRBJ1-1; a possible D gene is TRBD1 (6 bases). The CDR3 has 13 amino acids. Germline V gene data show CDR1 as SGHDN and CDR2 as FVKESK. V was trimmed by 2 bases and J by 8 bases, leaving 12 bases between them. This CDR3 reads CASSQTLTGEAFF. As DNA, the CDR3 is TGTGCCAGCAGCCAAACCTTAACAGGGGAAGCTTTCTTT.

This chain connects TRBV29-1 to TRBJ1-1; 7 nucleotides agree with TRBD1. With V trimmed by 1 base and J by 0 bases, 5 bases remained unmatched. Germline loops: CDR1 SQVTM, CDR2 ANQGSEA. This CDR3 contains 15 residues. The CDR3 here is CSVEAPGQLNTEAFF. The CDR3, as DNA: TGCAGCGTTGAAGCCCCGGGACAGTTGAACACTGAAGCTTTCTTT.

The chain has TRBV5-4 and TRBJ2-5; 11 nucleotides line up with TRBD1. The trim removed 3 bases at V and 2 bases at J, leaving 0 bases unmatched. CDR1 and CDR2 from the germline V gene are SGHNT and YYREEE (reference sequence). This CDR3 is 14 amino acids long. The CDR3 here is CASSWDRGQETQYF. As DNA, the CDR3 is TGTGCCAGCAGCTGGGACAGGGGGCAAGAGACCCAGTACTTC.

The genes are TRBV6-1 and TRBJ2-1; TRBD2 agrees at 7 bases. The CDR3 spans 14 residues. The germline V gene has CDR1 MNHNS and CDR2 SASEGT. Losses at the gene ends were 8 bases for V and 2 bases for J; bases not matched to a gene: 6. The CDR3 DNA reads TGTGCCAGCCTACTAGCGATCCCCTACAATGAGCAGTTCTTC. As protein: CASLLAIPYNEQFF.

V gene TRBV19 combines with J gene TRBJ1-3; possibly TRBD1 for D (5 bases). From germline, CDR1 is LNHDA and CDR2 SQIVND (reference sequence). The CDR3 has 14 residues. V lost 1 base to trimming and J lost 4 bases, with 8 bases between them. CDR3 amino acids: CASSIAGPGNTIYF. The CDR3 nucleotides read TGTGCCAGTAGTATAGCAGGGCCCGGAAACACCATATATTTT.